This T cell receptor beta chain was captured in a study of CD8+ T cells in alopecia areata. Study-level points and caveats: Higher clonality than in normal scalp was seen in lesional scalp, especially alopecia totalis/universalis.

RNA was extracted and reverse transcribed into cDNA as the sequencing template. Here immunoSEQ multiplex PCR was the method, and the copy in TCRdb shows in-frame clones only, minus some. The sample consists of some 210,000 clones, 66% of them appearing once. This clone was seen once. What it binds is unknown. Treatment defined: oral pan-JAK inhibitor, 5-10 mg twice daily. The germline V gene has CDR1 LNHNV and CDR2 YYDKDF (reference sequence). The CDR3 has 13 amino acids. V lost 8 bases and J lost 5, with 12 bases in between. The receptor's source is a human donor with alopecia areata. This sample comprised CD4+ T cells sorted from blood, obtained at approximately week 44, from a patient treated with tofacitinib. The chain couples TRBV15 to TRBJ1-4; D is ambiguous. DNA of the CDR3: TGTGCCACCTGCGTCAGGCCAAATGAAAAACTGTTTTTT. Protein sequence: CATCVRPNEKLFF.